Described below is a single TCR beta chain sequence and its context. Its antigen is unknown. Genes here carry mouse names. The read ends 1 residue before the CDR3 terminus; that terminus is restored from the germline J gene. The table came from immunoSEQ multiplex PCR; TCRdb's copy has only in-frame clones and leaves some out. The table lists roughly 4,700 clones, 32% of them singletons. This sample's time point: mouse harvest day 14 after allogeneic transplant. The graft held 10^6 splenic CD5+ T cells and 10^7 T-cell-depleted bone marrow cells. The entry originates in a study of tissue T cells after allogeneic stem cell transplantation. Study conclusions and caveats: Limitations included a small, clinically heterogeneous cohort and limited sampling depth.

V was clipped by 3 bases and J by 4 bases, with 8 bases between them. The germline gives CDR1 SGHND, CDR2 FRSKSL. This CDR3 is 13 amino acids long. This rearrangement joins TRBV15 to TRBJ2-3; TRBD2 might be the D (5 bases). This receptor was taken from a female BALB/c mouse given C57BL/6 T cells with graft-versus-host disease after an allogeneic hematopoietic cell transplant. The sample comprised skin. The covered CDR3 bases are TGTGCCAGCAGTTTTGCTGGGACAGAAACGCTGTAT. The encoded protein is CASSFAGTETLY. The full CDR3 protein is CASSFAGTETLYF.